These 23 T cell receptor beta chains share one sample of origin, sequenced in a study of cytomegalovirus exposure and HLA in healthy donors. Amplification used 60 Vbeta primers and 13 Jbeta primers. The assay was immunoSEQ multiplex PCR, and TCRdb's table has in-frame clones only and misses some. Of roughly 190,000 clones listed, roughly four fifths were seen once; the top ten hold about 3%. Sequenced input: PBMCs. The receptors stem from a man aged 40-50 years in good health and CMV-seropositive.

The chain couples TRBV7-9 to TRBJ1-1, with 10 nucleotides matching TRBD1. Germline assignment: CDR1 SEHNR and CDR2 FQNEAQ (reference sequence). Losses at the gene ends were 5 bases for V and 1 base for J; bases not matched to a gene: 7. The CDR3 runs to 16 residues. CDR3 protein: CASSLGTGARNTEAFF. The CDR3 nucleotides are TGTGCCAGCAGCCTCGGGACAGGGGCCCGGAACACTGAAGCTTTCTTT.

The gene calls are TRBV28 and TRBJ2-7; 7 nucleotides match TRBD2. This CDR3 spans 18 amino acids. After removal of 7 bases from V and 1 base from J, the junction contained 19 bases not matched to a gene. The germline V gene has CDR1 MDHEN and CDR2 SYDVKM. The CDR3 DNA is TGTGCCAGCACGCCGGGCACTATTTCCGGCGGGAGTTCCTACGAGCAGTACTTC. This translates into CASTPGTISGGSSYEQYF.

The CDR3 nucleotides are TGCGCCAGCAGCCAGGCGATGGGACAGGGGGCGGATACCCAGTACTTC. Its protein is CASSQAMGQGADTQYF. The gene calls are TRBV4-1 and TRBJ2-5; 12 positions agree with TRBD1. The germline V gene encodes CDR1 MGHRA and CDR2 YSYEKL. The CDR3 spans 16 residues. After removal of 3 bases from V and 8 bases from J, the junction contained 10 bases not matched to a gene.

This chain connects TRBV30 to TRBJ2-7, with 9 bases matching TRBD1. Germline V CDR1 and CDR2: GTSNPN, SVGIG (reference sequence). V lost 5 bases, J lost 6 bases, and 5 bases stayed unmatched. The CDR3 extends over 12 amino acids. CDR3 in DNA: TGTGCCTGGTCGCGGACAGGGGCCGAGCAGTACTTC. This translates into CAWSRTGAEQYF. Full variable domain (outside the CDR3, taken from reference TRBV30 and TRBJ2-7): SQTIHQWPATLVQPVGSPLSLECTVEGTSNPNLYWYRQAAGRGLQLLFYSVGIGQISSEVPQNLSASRPQDRQFILSSKKLLLSDSGFYLCAWSRTGAEQYFGPGTRLTVT.

This clone was seen once. The V gene is TRBV7-8, the J gene TRBJ1-2; 7 nucleotides match TRBD1. This CDR3 comprises 16 residues. J gave up 1 base and V 4 bases, and 9 bases lay outside the gene matches. Germline V CDR1 and CDR2: SGHVS, FQNEAQ. CDR3 sequence (DNA): TGTGCCAGCAGCTCGACAGGGATAGGGCTTAACTATGGCTACACCTTC. Its translation is CASSSTGIGLNYGYTF.

This clone was picked up a small number of times. The chain recombines TRBV5-6 with TRBJ2-2; TRBD1 matches at 9 bases. The germline gives CDR1 SGHDT, CDR2 YYEEEE. V trimming: 2 bases; J trimming: 6 bases; junction bases outside the gene matches: 8. The CDR3 runs to 16 residues. CDR3 in amino acids: CASSLGPQGAAGELFF. The CDR3 region has the DNA TGTGCCAGCAGCTTAGGACCACAGGGGGCGGCCGGGGAGCTGTTTTTT.

This chain joins TRBV28 and TRBJ2-3; no clear D gene. The CDR3 totals 11 residues. The ends were cut back, 4 bases at V and 6 bases at J, with 5 bases in the middle. CDR1 is MDHEN, CDR2 SYDVKM, per germline. CDR3 coding DNA: TGTGCCAGCAGTTCAGTCGATACGCAGTATTTT. Translation gives CASSSVDTQYF.

This rearrangement joins TRBV2 to TRBJ2-3; TRBD2 matches at 7 bases. This CDR3 has 14 residues. Trimming cost V 7 bases and J 1 base; bases outside gene matches: 5. Germline CDR1 is SNHLY and CDR2 is FYNNEI. CDR3 loop: CASNGGGGTDTQYF. CDR3 nucleotide sequence: TGTGCCAGCAACGGGGGAGGGGGCACAGATACGCAGTATTTT.

This clone has more than one count but fewer than ten. This sequence joins TRBV11-2 and TRBJ2-2; perhaps TRBD2 as D (5 bases). Germline V gene lookup returns CDR1 SGHAT and CDR2 FQNNGV. V gave up 1 base and J gave up 3 bases, with 21 bases separating them. This CDR3 contains 19 residues. The CDR3 DNA follows: TGTGCCAGCAGCTTAGGTTTTGGGTGGGGTAGCGAGGACACCGGGGAGCTGTTTTTT. It is translated as CASSLGFGWGSEDTGELFF.

V is TRBV5-4 and J is TRBJ2-2; TRBD1 aligns across 7 bases. The CDR3 length is 16 residues. Germline CDR1 is SGHNT and CDR2 is YYREEE (reference sequence). After removal of 5 bases from V and 2 bases from J, the junction contained 9 bases not matched to a gene. The CDR3 DNA follows: TGTGCCAGCAGTTCGGACAGGTGGGGTAACACCGGGGAGCTGTTTTTT. It encodes CASSSDRWGNTGELFF.

This clone was observed once. V usage is TRBV2 and J usage is TRBJ2-2; weak D call: TRBD1 (6 bases). This CDR3 comprises 16 residues. V gave up 2 bases and J gave up 0 bases, with 10 bases separating them. Per the germline V gene, CDR1 is SNHLY and CDR2 is FYNNEI. The CDR3 loop is CASSEQGIPNTGELFF. Here the CDR3 DNA reads TGTGCCAGCAGTGAACAGGGGATACCGAACACCGGGGAGCTGTTTTTT.

The chain combines TRBV2 with TRBJ1-4; D gene ambiguous. This CDR3 is 16 amino acids long. V was pared by 5 bases and J by 0 bases, with 13 bases between. Germline V gene lookup returns CDR1 SNHLY and CDR2 FYNNEI. CDR3 DNA sequence: TGTGCCAGCAGTCCCCATGGGAGGGCAACTAATGAAAAACTGTTTTTT. It translates to CASSPHGRATNEKLFF.

V and J are TRBV2 and TRBJ2-1, with D possibly TRBD2 on 7 matching bases. The CDR3 covers 15 residues. The germline CDR1 and CDR2 sequences are SNHLY and FYNNEI. Trimming cost V 4 bases and J 8 bases, with 18 bases left between them. Here the CDR3 reads CASSVDRGADDEQFF. The CDR3 DNA sequence: TGTGCCAGCAGTGTTGATCGGGGGGCAGACGATGAGCAGTTCTTC.

This clone was seen only once. This sequence joins TRBV28 and TRBJ2-7, with unresolved D. Looked up from germline, CDR1 is MDHEN and CDR2 is SYDVKM. V lost 5 bases and J 3 bases, leaving 8 bases between the germline ends. The CDR3 has 12 amino acids. The CDR3 reads CASSPPHYEQYF. CDR3 bases: TGTGCCAGCAGTCCCCCCCACTACGAGCAGTACTTC.

This rearrangement joins TRBV5-1 to TRBJ2-5; D is perhaps TRBD1 (6 bases). Germline V gives CDR1 SGHRS, CDR2 YFSETQ. The CDR3 is 14 amino acids. The germline V and J ends were trimmed by 6 bases and 1 base, with 13 bases remaining between them. Here the CDR3 DNA reads TGCGCCAGCAACCGGGACAAACCCCAAGAGACCCAGTACTTC. This encodes CASNRDKPQETQYF. Using reference TRBV5-1 and TRBJ2-5 for the parts outside the CDR3, the full variable domain is KAGVTQTPRYLIKTRGQQVTLSCSPISGHRSVSWYQQTPGQGLQFLFEYFSETQRNKGNFPGRFSGRQFSNSRSEMNVSTLELGDSALYLCASNRDKPQETQYFGPGTRLLVL.

The rearrangement uses TRBV4-1 and TRBJ1-1; D is possibly TRBD1 (5 bases). CDR1 is MGHRA and CDR2 is YSYEKL in the germline V gene. V lost 3 bases to trimming and J lost 5 bases, with 13 bases between them. The CDR3 runs 14 residues. CDR3 nucleotide sequence: TGCGCCAGCAGCCAGGTTGGGGGGTGGACTGAAGCTTTCTTT. Its protein is CASSQVGGWTEAFF.

The chain links TRBV6-6 to TRBJ2-3; TRBD2 matches at 8 bases. CDR1 and CDR2 from the germline V gene are MNHNY and SVGAGI (reference sequence). This CDR3 has 14 residues. With 8 bases clipped from V and 1 base from J, the junction kept 5 bases outside the gene matches. The CDR3 region is CASRPRGGTDTQYF. CDR3 DNA: TGTGCCAGCCGGCCGCGGGGGGGCACAGATACGCAGTATTTT.

The chain recombines TRBV19 with TRBJ2-6, with TRBD1 matching 10 bases. J was trimmed by 0 bases and V by 6 bases; bases with no gene match: 5. The CDR3 covers 17 residues. Per the germline V gene, CDR1 is LNHDA and CDR2 is SQIVND (reference sequence). The CDR3 here is CASSSGTGVSGANVLTF. The CDR3 nucleotides read TGTGCCAGTAGCTCCGGGACAGGGGTCTCTGGGGCCAACGTCCTGACTTTC. The full variable domain, completed using reference TRBV19 and TRBJ2-6, is DGGITQSPKYLFRKEGQNVTLSCEQNLNHDAMYWYRQDPGQGLRLIYYSQIVNDFQKGDIAEGYSVSREKKESFPLTVTSAQKNPTAFYLCASSSGTGVSGANVLTFGAGSRLTVL.

The CDR3 nucleotides are TGTGCCAGCAGGACGGGGGGCCCTGAAGCTTTCTTT. Translating gives CASRTGGPEAFF. The V call is TRBV11-1, the J call TRBJ1-1; perhaps TRBD1 as D (6 bases). There are 12 residues in the CDR3. Germline-derived CDR1 and CDR2 are SGHAT and FQDESV (reference sequence). The V end was cut by 6 bases, the J end by 6 bases, with 11 bases between.

This rearrangement joins TRBV28 to TRBJ1-2; 8 nucleotides line up with TRBD1. This CDR3 is built from 15 residues. The germline CDR1 and CDR2 sequences are MDHEN and SYDVKM. The ends lost 3 bases at V and 8 bases at J; junction bases unmatched: 11. In DNA, the CDR3 is TGTGCCAGCAGTTTTCTATTTGGGACAGGTGTCGGCTACACCTTC. Residues: CASSFLFGTGVGYTF.

The chain employs TRBV6-6 and TRBJ1-2, with 7 bases matching TRBD1. Germline trimming cut 5 bases from V and 8 bases from J; bases unmatched to any gene: 11. Germline CDR1 is MNHNY and CDR2 is SVGAGI (reference sequence). There are 14 residues in the CDR3. The CDR3 DNA reads TGTGCCAGCAGTCCTACCGGACAGGAAGGCGGCTACACCTTC. The encoded protein is CASSPTGQEGGYTF.

The CDR3: CASSPWTGTSTDTQYF. Written as DNA, the CDR3 is TGTGCCAGCAGCCCGTGGACAGGGACAAGCACAGATACGCAGTATTTT. The rearrangement joins TRBV5-4 to TRBJ2-3; 8 bases align to TRBD1. V was clipped by 4 bases and J by 0 bases; unmatched bases: 7. The CDR3 consists of 16 residues. CDR1 and CDR2 (germline): SGHNT, YYREEE (reference sequence).

The CDR3: CASSFGTLLNTEAFF. In DNA form, the CDR3 reads TGTGCCAGCAGCTTCGGGACTCTGCTGAACACTGAAGCTTTCTTT. This chain links TRBV7-8 with TRBJ1-1; perhaps TRBD1 as D (5 bases). The CDR3 extends over 15 amino acids. Germline V CDR1 and CDR2: SGHVS, FQNEAQ. Trimming stripped 3 bases from V and 0 bases from J, with 11 bases between.